The entry below gives a single T cell receptor beta chain sequence along with its context. Its antigen target is currently unknown. One base away there is no much larger clone; base qualities are not given. This sample was taken from a study of shared clonotypes between healthy human individuals (dated by TCRdb to the early 2020s). Study-wide context: A few men and two women, aged 18 to 49 years, made up the cohort. The study deeply sequenced blood TCR repertoires of five healthy adults to estimate repertoire size and the extent of clonotype sharing between individuals. To increase sequencing depth and limit assay-specific biases, different laboratories used diverse techniques to prepare libraries and sequence TCR repertoires. For each donor, CD4 naive and CD4 memory were each given three plates, CD8 naive was given two plates, and CD8 memory was given one plate. Each donor's leukapheresis produced roughly between about 0.9 and 9.5 billion PBMCs.

Study-level results and caveats: Clonotypes shared by all four sorted-subset donors showed higher generation probabilities than non-shared clonotypes. Across several donors, approximately 5% of naive CD4, approximately 3.5% of naive CD8, roughly 2.2% of memory CD4, and 0.4% to 0.45% of memory CD8 clonotypes were shared. Estimated clonotype richness was generally larger for naive than for memory subsets. Even with the large sequencing depth, rarefaction of the sorted-subset datasets indicated that sequencing was incomplete. Sampling was restricted to blood, and TCR repertoires in tissue are likely to differ from TCR repertoires in blood. The small number of donors limited the genetic and exposure-history diversity represented. Based on pairwise subsampling, the degree of clonotype sharing among donors was expected to be affected by sequencing depth.

Using the deep immunoSEQ assay, TCR CDR3 regions were amplified from genomic DNA by multiplex PCR. Extracted genomic DNA from each cell subset was distributed evenly across all wells of several immunoSEQ 96-well plates, and each plate was treated as a replicate. Each replicate PCR for sorted subsets received about 200 ng genomic DNA, equal to about 29,000 T cell genomes. The purified libraries were quantified using a Qubit 3.0 fluorometer, sized with a Bioanalyzer 2100, and then quantified again using the KAPA Library Quantification kit. A separate single-read 150-cycle Illumina NextSeq 550 flow cell was used to sequence each immunoSEQ 96-well plate. As for how the authors treated the data: Because the immunoSEQ output included only junctional sequences and no quality scores, the filtering could not be the same as the filtering used for full-length reads. Sequences were annotated with PyIR, a Python wrapper for IgBLAST v1.9, using IMGT germline references to assign V/J genes and CDR3. Any read was removed if the V/J assignment was weak (E-value above 1e-6), the CDR3 was missing, or the read contained stop codons, out-of-frame junctions, or ambiguous translated residues. A V3J clonotype was defined by an identical inferred V gene, J gene, and CDR3 amino acid sequence. The percentage overlap between two repertoires was calculated by dividing the number of shared unique clonotypes by the size of the smaller repertoire. Richness of each repertoire was evaluated using RTK rarefaction, the Chao1 estimator, and Recon v2.1 estimates of unobserved clonotypes. OLGA was used to compute generation probabilities for all TCRbeta clonotypes that the gDNA method yielded from a few donors. The clones in this table, taken by TCRdb from immuneACCESS, are in-frame only. Not every clone is retained; where verified, under half of the shortfall comes from an unresolved V gene, and the cause of the rest is unknown. V and J calls plus clone size are reproduced from that table; the DNA served to infer D and trimming. For this sample the table gives 150,000 to 200,000 clones, of which approximately 62% were detected only once. Roughly a tenth of the sample is in the top ten clones.

The donors were healthy, HIV-negative adults with no recently reported acute infections or vaccinations. Every donor was a Caucasian adult residing in Nashville, Tennessee, USA. CD4+ T cells were enriched through magnetic negative selection, after which naive cells were positively selected on CD45RA and the remaining negative fraction served as the memory subset. After blood collection by leukapheresis, PBMCs were isolated using Ficoll-Histopaque density gradient centrifugation and then cryopreserved in the vapor phase of liquid nitrogen. Purity and quantity of every magnetically sorted T cell population were checked by analytical flow cytometry. Genomic DNA was isolated from each sorted fraction and quantified by UV absorbance on a Nanodrop 2000c. CDR1 and CDR2, per the germline V gene, are SGHVS and FQNEAQ. The CDR3 spans 17 residues, from the cysteine through the phenylalanine. The sequence is cut down to CDR3 DNA, 51 bases in frame from base 1. Trimming removed 5 bases from V and 7 bases from J, leaving 24 bases between the germline ends.

This TCR derives from a man aged 25-45 years in good health. This chain joins TRBV7-8 to TRBJ1-5; no D gene call is confident. Sequenced input: memory CD4+ T cells sorted from blood. The cell subset or site label corresponds to: CD45RA-negative fraction. Here is the DNA: TGTGCCAGCAGCGGAACTAGGACCCCAGCACCCTCCCAGCCCCAGCATTTT. Its protein reads: CASSGTRTPAPSQPQHF.